Below are 13 T cell receptor beta chains sequenced from a single sample in a study of T cells in Graves' hyperthyroidism and ophthalmopathy. Researchers amplified the TCR beta CDR3 regions from RNA transcripts. The HTBI primer set drove a first-round RT-PCR of the TCR CDR3. TCRdb passed the multiplex PCR reads through MiXCR, listing each CDR3 protein once. The table shows roughly 160,000 distinct CDR3 sequences, with about a tenth occurring only once. Sequencing was performed on blood. Receptors were obtained from a woman aged 18-29 years with Graves' hyperthyroidism that later progressed to Graves' ophthalmopathy.

CDR3 nucleotides: TGTGCCAGCAGCTTCCCCAGGGGGAGGGACTATGGCTACACCTTC. Residues: CASSFPRGRDYGYTF. The chain combines TRBV5-6 with TRBJ1-2; 7 bases are a match to TRBD1. The J segment lost 3 bases and the V segment lost 2 bases, leaving 7 bases of the junction unmatched. This CDR3 region has 15 residues. Germline loops: CDR1 SGHDT, CDR2 YYEEEE. Full variable domain (outside the CDR3, taken from reference TRBV5-6 and TRBJ1-2): DAGVTQSPTHLIKTRGQQVTLRCSPKSGHDTVSWYQQALGQGPQFIFQYYEEEERQRGNFPDRFSGHQFPNYSSELNVNALLLGDSALYLCASSFPRGRDYGYTFGSGTRLTVV.

The table lists this clonotype with many counts. V usage is TRBV11-1 and J usage is TRBJ2-3, with D possibly matching TRBD1 (5 bases). V was pared by 6 bases and J by 0 bases, with 10 bases between. CDR3 length: 14 residues. Germline lookup yields CDR1 SGHAT and CDR2 FQDESV (reference sequence). DNA of the CDR3: TGTGCCAGCAGACAGGTTAGGAGCACAGATACGCAGTATTTT. The encoded protein is CASRQVRSTDTQYF.

Turning to this clonotype: A read error is possible here, since a much larger clone lies one base away. The chain uses TRBV5-6 and TRBJ2-1; 9 bases fit TRBD2. Germline CDR1 is SGHDT and CDR2 is YYEEEE. V gave up 0 bases and J gave up 6 bases; unmatched junction bases: 7. The CDR3 spans 16 residues. DNA for the CDR3: TGTGCCAGCAGCTTGGGAAATCTAGCGGGAACCAATGAGCAGTTCTTC. It codes for CASSLGNLAGTNEQFF.

This clonotype came up many times. J is TRBJ1-1 and V is TRBV19; 7 bases line up with TRBD1. The CDR3 runs 14 residues. Germline V gene data show CDR1 as LNHDA and CDR2 as SQIVND (reference sequence). The V and J ends lost 9 bases and 3 bases, in that order; junction bases with no gene match: 10. This CDR3 is CASRKTGLDTEAFF. Written as DNA, the CDR3 is TGTGCCAGCCGCAAGACAGGGCTTGACACTGAAGCTTTCTTT.

This clonotype was counted only a few times. The chain employs TRBV6-1 and TRBJ1-5; D might be TRBD1 (5 bases). The germline V gene encodes CDR1 MNHNS and CDR2 SASEGT. Trimming removed 4 bases from V and 0 bases from J, with 13 bases in between. The CDR3 totals 16 residues. DNA for the CDR3: TGTGCCAGCAGTGGCCGGGGGGGATATAGCAATCAGCCCCAGCATTTT. Protein: CASSGRGGYSNQPQHF.

This clonotype was seen ten or more times. The chain has TRBV2 and TRBJ1-2; perhaps TRBD1 as D (5 bases). Germline lookup yields CDR1 SNHLY and CDR2 FYNNEI. Trimming removed 5 bases at V and 2 bases at J, with 18 bases between. CDR3 size: 16 residues. The CDR3 nucleotides are TGTGCCAGCAGTCAAGAGGGGACCCTACGGAACTATGGCTACACCTTC. It encodes CASSQEGTLRNYGYTF.

This clonotype has at least ten counts. The chain combines TRBV7-2 with TRBJ1-6; TRBD1 is a possible D gene (5 bases). The CDR3 covers 15 residues. Trimming removed 5 bases at V and 9 bases at J, with 17 bases between. Germline values: CDR1 SGHTA, CDR2 FQGNSA. The CDR3, as DNA: TGTGCCAGCAGCCCCACGCAGGGTCTGGGTTCACCCCTCCACTTT. Its translation: CASSPTQGLGSPLHF.

This clonotype was seen ten or more times. This chain uses TRBV6-2 or TRBV6-3 with TRBJ1-5; D not certain. This CDR3 is 13 amino acids long. Trimming pared 2 bases from V and 6 bases from J, leaving 8 bases between. Germline V gene lookup returns CDR1 MNHEY and CDR2 SVGEGT. For the CDR3, the DNA is TGTGCCAGCAGTTACGTTCAGGTTCAGCCCCAGCATTTT. Translated, it gives CASSYVQVQPQHF.

This clonotype has a count of ten or more. V gene TRBV20-1 combines with J gene TRBJ2-5; 12 nucleotides agree with TRBD2. The CDR3 totals 15 residues. CDR1 DFQATT and CDR2 SNEGSKA come from the germline V gene (reference sequence). Unmatched junction bases numbered 10, after V lost 6 bases and J lost 5 bases. Here the CDR3 reads CSARLAGDVRETQYF. In nucleotides, the CDR3 is TGCAGTGCCAGACTAGCGGGGGACGTCAGGGAGACCCAGTACTTC.

This clonotype was seen more than once but under ten times. The chain is built from TRBV7-2 and TRBJ1-6; the D gene is possibly TRBD1 (6 bases). Trimming stripped 3 bases from V and 14 bases from J, with 26 bases between. Per germline, CDR1 SGHTA and CDR2 FQGNSA. The CDR3 length is 17 residues. In DNA form, the CDR3 reads TGTGCCAGCAGCTTGGCCATATATGAAAGGCAGGGGATAACCCTCCACTTT. It is translated as CASSLAIYERQGITLHF.

In this sample, this clonotype turned up many times. The rearrangement joins TRBV28 to TRBJ2-7, with D possibly matching TRBD1 (6 bases). Trimming took off 5 bases at V and 1 base at J, with 18 bases between the two ends. This CDR3 spans 16 amino acids. Germline-derived CDR1 and CDR2 are MDHEN and SYDVKM. The CDR3 here is CASSIPTGLRSYEQYF. In DNA, the CDR3 is TGTGCCAGCAGTATCCCAACAGGGCTTAGGTCCTACGAGCAGTACTTC.

This clonotype was found many times. The rearrangement uses TRBV6-2 or TRBV6-3 and TRBJ2-7; D ambiguous. Germline V gene sequence: CDR1 MNHEY, CDR2 SVGEGT. V was shortened by 10 bases and J by 2 bases, with 12 bases between the two germline ends. The CDR3 length is 12 residues. This CDR3 reads CATSPGTYEQYF. As DNA, the CDR3 is TGTGCCACCTCCCCGGGCACCTACGAGCAGTACTTC.

This clonotype was observed at least ten times. The chain uses TRBV5-5 and TRBJ2-3; the D gene is possibly TRBD2 (6 bases). Germline V gene data show CDR1 as SGHKS and CDR2 as YYEKEE (reference sequence). This CDR3 contains 13 residues. V dropped 0 bases and J dropped 5 bases, with 7 bases sitting between them. CDR3 region: CASSLVRGDTQYF. CDR3 DNA sequence: TGTGCCAGCAGCTTGGTGCGGGGAGATACGCAGTATTTT. The full variable domain, with the rest looked up from reference TRBV5-5 and TRBJ2-3, is DAGVTQSPTHLIKTRGQQVTLRCSPISGHKSVSWYQQVLGQGPQFIFQYYEKEERGRGNFPDRFSARQFPNYSSELNVNALLLGDSALYLCASSLVRGDTQYFGPGTRLTVL.